These T cell receptor beta chains were read from a single sample in a study of beta chain features in type 1 diabetes. Assay used: immunoSEQ multiplex PCR; TCRdb lists only in-frame clones, some missing. The table records roughly 160,000 clones, around 8.3% of them present only once. The sequencing input was central memory CD4+ T cells from blood. The receptors were gathered from a woman between 18 and 29 years old with type 1 diabetes. Each CDR3 is given with its conserved first and last residue. The D gene is left open where the match is weak. Clone size, where shown, is once, few, many, or a class for clones that have expanded.

d_gene,j_gene,v_gene,abundance,CDR3aa,CDR3nt
TRBD1,TRBJ1-4,TRBV30,few,CAWSLGQGAEKLFF,TGTGCCTGGAGTTTAGGACAGGGGGCTGAAAAACTGTTTTTT
NA,TRBJ1-4,TRBV7-2,NA,CASSSRREGSNEKLFF,TGTGCCAGCAGCTCTCGGAGGGAGGGATCTAATGAAAAACTGTTTTTT
TRBD1,TRBJ1-5,TRBV29-1,few,CSVAQGDSNQPQHF,TGCAGCGTTGCCCAGGGGGATAGCAATCAGCCCCAGCATTTT
TRBD1,TRBJ1-5,TRBV23-1,many,CASSHDRAVSNQPQHF,TGCGCCAGCAGCCACGACAGGGCGGTGAGCAATCAGCCCCAGCATTTT
NA,TRBJ1-4,TRBV11-2,few,CASSLLALTNEKLFF,TGTGCCAGCAGCTTATTGGCCTTGACTAATGAAAAACTGTTTTTT
NA,TRBJ2-1,TRBV6-1,few,CASSEPRAHNEQFF,TGTGCCAGCAGTGAACCCAGGGCTCACAATGAGCAGTTCTTC
NA,TRBJ2-7,TRBV15,NA,CATSRPATGEHEQYF,TGTGCCACCAGCAGACCCGCGACAGGTGAACACGAGCAGTACTTC
TRBD1,TRBJ1-1,TRBV28,few,CASSPNRGTEAFF,TGTGCCAGCAGTCCGAACAGGGGCACTGAAGCTTTCTTT
NA,TRBJ1-1,TRBV9,NA,CASSSNGRTAFF,TGTGCCAGCAGTTCAAACGGGAGGACGGCTTTCTTT
NA,TRBJ1-1,TRBV18,NA,CASSSDTQTEAFF,TGTGCCAGCTCGTCGGACACCCAGACTGAAGCTTTCTTT
NA,TRBJ1-2,TRBV9,NA,CASSVVRGSLGPGYTF,TGTGCCAGCAGCGTAGTGCGAGGGAGTCTAGGACCCGGCTACACCTTC
TRBD1,TRBJ1-2,TRBV19,few,CASSPTGLYGYTF,TGTGCCAGTAGCCCGACAGGGCTGTATGGCTACACCTTC
TRBD1,TRBJ1-1,TRBV28,few,CALGQGVTEAFF,TGTGCCCTGGGACAGGGGGTTACTGAAGCTTTCTTT
TRBD1,TRBJ2-7,TRBV5-1,few,CASRPGQGYEQYF,TGCGCCAGCAGACCGGGACAGGGCTACGAGCAGTACTTC
NA,TRBJ1-4,TRBV29-1,NA,CSVIQSVYNEKLFF,TGCAGCGTTATACAGAGTGTTTATAATGAAAAACTGTTTTTT